A single sample is the source of the 25 T cell receptor beta chains below, sequenced in a study of a mutant IDH1 vaccine in newly diagnosed glioma. Some clones are missing from TCRdb's copy, which holds only in-frame ones; the method was immunoSEQ multiplex PCR. The top ten clones hold 6.7% of a sample with some 48,000 clones, around four fifths of them seen once. Specified time point: week 35, safety follow-up. The investigators gave 300 ug of mutant IDH1 20-mer peptide in each vaccine dose, together with topical imiquimod. Their antigens are not known. Sequenced material: PBMCs, taken from a glioma patient whose treatment included an IDH1 peptide vaccine. The receptors here all came from a man between 35 and 55 years old with glioma.

The chain combines TRBV6-1 with TRBJ1-1; D not resolved. The CDR3 is 12 residues long. The V and J ends lost 8 bases and 0 bases respectively, with 7 bases between them. The germline V gene has CDR1 MNHNS and CDR2 SASEGT. The chain's CDR3 is CASWRVNTEAFF. CDR3 in DNA: TGTGCCAGCTGGAGGGTGAACACTGAAGCTTTCTTT.

Only one count was recorded for this clone. The V and J genes are TRBV7-9 and TRBJ1-5; TRBD1 might be the D (5 bases). The germline V gene has CDR1 SEHNR and CDR2 FQNEAQ (reference sequence). The CDR3 spans 14 residues. The ends were cut back, 5 bases at V and 0 bases at J, with 8 bases in the middle. The CDR3 region has the DNA TGTGCCAGCAGCGGTACAGGTAGCAATCAGCCCCAGCATTTT. This codes for CASSGTGSNQPQHF. The variable domain in full, completed from reference TRBV7-9 and TRBJ1-5, reads DTGVSQNPRHKITKRGQNVTFRCDPISEHNRLYWYRQTLGQGPEFLTYFQNEAQLEKSRLLSDRFSAERPKGSFSTLEIQRTEQGDSAMYLCASSGTGSNQPQHFGDGTRLSIL.

This clone was counted a single time. This rearrangement joins TRBV5-4 to TRBJ1-1, with a weak D call TRBD1 (6 bases). CDR1 is SGHNT, CDR2 YYREEE, per germline (reference sequence). Trimming removed 4 bases from V and 0 bases from J, with 16 bases in between. The CDR3 has 16 residues. The CDR3 reads CASSPRQVFLNTEAFF. CDR3 sequence (DNA): TGTGCCAGCAGCCCTAGACAGGTTTTCTTGAACACTGAAGCTTTCTTT.

The CDR3, as DNA: TGTGCGGGGCGGACCCAGTACTTC. Its protein is CAGRTQYF. J is TRBJ2-5 and V is TRBV2; the D gene is possibly TRBD1 (5 bases). The CDR3 loop spans 8 amino acids. The germline V gene has CDR1 SNHLY and CDR2 FYNNEI. Looking up the rest from reference TRBV2 and TRBJ2-5 gives the full variable domain: EPEVTQTPSHQVTQMGQEVILRCVPISNHLYFYWYRQILGQKVEFLVSFYNNEISEKSEIFDDQFSVERPDGSNFTLKIRSTKLEDSAMYFCAGRTQYFGPGTRLLVL.

J is TRBJ1-3 and V is TRBV4-2; 7 bases agree with TRBD1. Trimming cost V 4 bases and J 0 bases; bases outside gene matches: 3. Germline V CDR1 and CDR2: LGHNA, YNFKEQ. CDR3 length: 15 residues. In DNA form, the CDR3 reads TGTGCCAGCAGCCTGGGACAGTACTCTGGAAACACCATATATTTT. This gives the protein CASSLGQYSGNTIYF.

In nucleotides, the CDR3 is TGTGCCTGGAGGATCCCAGGGGCGAATCAGCCCCAGCATTTT. Its translation: CAWRIPGANQPQHF. The chain is built from TRBV30 and TRBJ1-5; a weak D match, TRBD1 (6 bases). Germline values: CDR1 GTSNPN, CDR2 SVGIG (reference sequence). The CDR3 covers 14 residues. Deletions cut 3 bases from V and 4 bases from J, with 13 bases between. Looking up the rest from reference TRBV30 and TRBJ1-5 gives the full variable domain: SQTIHQWPATLVQPVGSPLSLECTVEGTSNPNLYWYRQAAGRGLQLLFYSVGIGQISSEVPQNLSASRPQDRQFILSSKKLLLSDSGFYLCAWRIPGANQPQHFGDGTRLSIL.

V usage is TRBV6-1 and J usage is TRBJ2-3, with D uncertain. The CDR3 runs 12 residues. Looked up from germline, CDR1 is MNHNS and CDR2 is SASEGT. V lost 10 bases to trimming and J lost 3 bases, with 11 bases between them. The CDR3 spells CATKALTDTQYF. The CDR3 DNA follows: TGTGCCACAAAGGCCTTAACAGATACGCAGTATTTT.

The chain joins TRBV5-1 to TRBJ2-3; 7 bases match TRBD1. CDR1 SGHRS and CDR2 YFSETQ come from the germline V gene. With V trimmed by 0 bases and J by 3 bases, 1 base remained unmatched. The CDR3 has 14 amino acids. CDR3 DNA: TGCGCCAGCAGCTTGGGGGGACAGACAGATACGCAGTATTTT. Its protein product is CASSLGGQTDTQYF.

The genes are TRBV2 and TRBJ2-7, with a tentative D call TRBD1 (7 bases). V was pared by 4 bases and J by 3 bases, with 13 bases between. Germline loops: CDR1 SNHLY, CDR2 FYNNEI. CDR3 size: 14 residues. The CDR3 nucleotides are TGTGCCAGCAGTGCACAGGGGACTCGCTACGAGCAGTACTTC. Encoded protein: CASSAQGTRYEQYF.

The chain uses TRBV2 and TRBJ1-2; D is ambiguous. Between the trimmed V and J ends, which lost 4 bases and 0 bases, there was a span of 6 bases. This CDR3 comprises 13 residues. Germline V gene data show CDR1 as SNHLY and CDR2 as FYNNEI. The chain's CDR3 is CASSVETNYGYTF. The DNA of the CDR3 is TGTGCCAGCAGTGTCGAGACTAACTATGGCTACACCTTC.

The J gene is TRBJ2-2, the V gene TRBV7-9; 7 bases line up with TRBD1. The CDR3 length is 17 residues. The germline gives CDR1 SEHNR, CDR2 FQNEAQ (reference sequence). The V segment lost 2 bases and the J segment 6 bases; nucleotides outside the gene matches: 12. CDR3 in amino acids: CASSLPLEQGRAGELFF. In DNA, the CDR3 is TGTGCCAGCAGCTTACCCCTCGAACAGGGGCGGGCCGGGGAGCTGTTTTTT.

The J gene is TRBJ1-5, the V gene TRBV4-1, with 8 bases lining up with TRBD1. Germline V gene data show CDR1 as MGHRA and CDR2 as YSYEKL. The V gene end was trimmed by 5 bases and the J gene end by 5 bases; junction bases not matched to a gene: 8. This CDR3 is built from 15 residues. The CDR3 DNA reads TGCGCCAGCAGCAATCCGGACAGGGCGGATCAGCCCCAGCATTTT. Translation gives CASSNPDRADQPQHF.

The chain combines TRBV7-9 with TRBJ2-2; 10 bases align to TRBD1. J was trimmed by 7 bases and V by 5 bases; bases with no gene match: 13. This CDR3 is built from 17 residues. Germline CDR1 is SEHNR and CDR2 is FQNEAQ (reference sequence). CDR3 DNA sequence: TGTGCCAGCAGCCGGACTACCGGGACAGGGGTCGGCGGGGAGCTGTTTTTT. Its protein is CASSRTTGTGVGGELFF.

V and J are TRBV5-8 and TRBJ2-7; 8 nucleotides line up with TRBD1. Germline CDR1 and CDR2: SGHTS and YDEGEE. The CDR3 length is 15 residues. V lost 6 bases to trimming and J lost 0 bases; unmatched junction nucleotides: 8. The CDR3 DNA follows: TGTGCCAGCACCACCGGACAGGGCGGCTCCTACGAGCAGTACTTC. As protein: CASTTGQGGSYEQYF.

This chain links TRBV27 with TRBJ1-5; no reliable D call. This CDR3 has 15 residues. Trimming took off 0 bases at V and 3 bases at J, with 9 bases between the two ends. Germline CDR1 reads MNHEY; CDR2 reads SMNVEV (reference sequence). The CDR3 protein is CASSLSSGNNQPQHF. As DNA, the CDR3 is TGTGCCAGCAGTTTATCATCGGGGAACAATCAGCCCCAGCATTTT.

The chain is built from TRBV6-5 and TRBJ1-5; D is undetermined. Germline CDR1 reads MNHEY; CDR2 reads SVGAGI. CDR3 length: 14 residues. Trimming shortened V by 5 bases and J by 0 bases, and 8 bases separated the two germline ends. The DNA of the CDR3 is TGTGCCAGCAGTCAGCGCCATAGCAATCAGCCCCAGCATTTT. The encoded protein is CASSQRHSNQPQHF.

The chain combines TRBV19 with TRBJ1-1, with D hard to call. CDR1 and CDR2 from the germline V gene are LNHDA and SQIVND (reference sequence). V lost 2 bases and J 5 bases, leaving 9 bases between the germline ends. The CDR3 extends over 13 amino acids. CDR3 coding DNA: TGTGCCAGTAGTATACCCCGGGGAACTGAAGCTTTCTTT. This gives the protein CASSIPRGTEAFF.

This clone was counted only a few times. The CDR3 region has the DNA TGTGCCAGCAGTGAAGCTTCCCGGGGTCGTCAGCCCCAGCATTTT. It is translated as CASSEASRGRQPQHF. The rearrangement uses TRBV6-1 and TRBJ1-5; D gene uncertain. CDR1 is MNHNS, CDR2 SASEGT, per germline. The CDR3 has 15 residues. The V end was cut by 0 bases, the J end by 6 bases, with 12 bases between.

This clone was observed a few times. The chain employs TRBV30 and TRBJ1-6, with 9 bases fitting TRBD1. The germline CDR1 and CDR2 sequences are GTSNPN and SVGIG (reference sequence). Germline trimming cut 3 bases from V and 4 bases from J; bases unmatched to any gene: 4. The CDR3 runs to 15 residues. For the CDR3, the DNA is TGTGCCTGGAGCTCCGGGACAGGGTATAATTCACCCCTCCACTTT. Residues: CAWSSGTGYNSPLHF. The full variable domain, completed using reference TRBV30 and TRBJ1-6, is SQTIHQWPATLVQPVGSPLSLECTVEGTSNPNLYWYRQAAGRGLQLLFYSVGIGQISSEVPQNLSASRPQDRQFILSSKKLLLSDSGFYLCAWSSGTGYNSPLHFGNGTRLTVT.

The chain combines TRBV12-5 with TRBJ1-1; D gene ambiguous. Trimming removed 2 bases at V and 4 bases at J, with 11 bases between. CDR1 and CDR2 (germline): LGHNT, FRNRAP. The CDR3 extends over 14 amino acids. The CDR3 nucleotides are TGTGCTAGTGGTTTGTCAGGAATGGTCACTGAAGCTTTCTTT. Translation gives CASGLSGMVTEAFF.

CDR3 amino acids: CASSLQAAALSQETQYF. As DNA, the CDR3 is TGCGCCAGCAGCTTGCAAGCGGCGGCCCTCTCTCAAGAGACCCAGTACTTC. V gene TRBV5-1 combines with J gene TRBJ2-5; weak D call: TRBD2 (5 bases). The CDR3 runs to 17 residues. Germline V gene lookup returns CDR1 SGHRS and CDR2 YFSETQ. Between the trimmed V and J ends, which lost 1 base and 2 bases, there was a span of 18 bases.

The chain combines TRBV5-1 with TRBJ2-4; the D gene is possibly TRBD1 (5 bases). The CDR3 sequence is 14 residues long. Trimming shortened V by 4 bases and J by 5 bases, and 13 bases separated the two germline ends. Looked up from germline, CDR1 is SGHRS and CDR2 is YFSETQ. CDR3 region: CASSELTAQNIQYF. The DNA of the CDR3 is TGCGCCAGCAGCGAACTGACAGCTCAAAACATTCAGTACTTC.

The chain has TRBV29-1 and TRBJ1-5; perhaps TRBD1 as D (5 bases). CDR1 and CDR2 (germline): SQVTM, ANQGSEA. V lost 4 bases and J 0 bases, leaving 10 bases between the germline ends. This CDR3 is 14 amino acids long. CDR3 in amino acids: CSVVGTDSNQPQHF. The CDR3 DNA follows: TGCAGCGTTGTGGGGACGGATAGCAATCAGCCCCAGCATTTT.

This clone was counted a single time. The rearrangement links TRBV19 to TRBJ2-3; 9 positions match TRBD2. This CDR3 region has 17 residues. V was pared by 3 bases and J by 0 bases, with 7 bases of the junction left unmatched. Germline-derived CDR1 and CDR2 are LNHDA and SQIVND (reference sequence). The DNA of the CDR3 is TGTGCCAGTAGTATCCGCGGGAGGGCACTAAGCACAGATACGCAGTATTTT. The encoded protein is CASSIRGRALSTDTQYF.

The chain uses TRBV27 and TRBJ2-7; 8 positions match TRBD1. Germline CDR1 reads MNHEY; CDR2 reads SMNVEV (reference sequence). With V trimmed by 2 bases and J by 1 base, 1 base remained unmatched. The CDR3 is 14 amino acids. CDR3: CASSLQGASYEQYF. The CDR3 bases are TGTGCCAGCAGTTTACAGGGGGCTTCCTACGAGCAGTACTTC.